Each of the 5 T cell receptor beta chains below was sequenced from the same sample in a study of blood T cell repertoires in COVID-19. Assay used: immunoSEQ multiplex PCR; TCRdb lists only in-frame clones, some missing. The table shows 430,000 or so clones, with approximately 87% occurring only once. The sample was PBMCs or T cells enriched from blood (not recorded which). These receptors all stem from a woman aged 40-49 years who had recovered from COVID-19.

This sequence joins TRBV6-5 and TRBJ1-6; TRBD1 might be the D (5 bases). Trimming took off 7 bases at V and 7 bases at J, with 14 bases between the two ends. The CDR3 runs to 14 residues. Germline loops: CDR1 MNHEY, CDR2 SVGAGI. The CDR3 DNA reads as TGTGCCAGCATTAACCACGGGGGGAATTCACCCCTCCACTTT. Its translation is CASINHGGNSPLHF.

V and J are TRBV3-1 (or the pseudogene TRBV3-2) and TRBJ1-4; 9 bases are a match to TRBD1. This CDR3 region has 15 residues. The trim removed 3 bases at V and 6 bases at J, leaving 5 bases unmatched. Germline CDR1 reads LGHDT; CDR2 reads YNNKEL (reference sequence). This CDR3 is CASSQGDREDEKLFF. In DNA form, the CDR3 reads TGTGCCAGCAGCCAGGGGGACAGGGAAGATGAAAAACTGTTTTTT.

This clone appeared a few times. This sequence joins TRBV9 and TRBJ1-5; D gene ambiguous. This CDR3 region has 14 residues. Trimming cost V 0 bases and J 4 bases, with 8 bases left between them. Germline assignment: CDR1 SGDLS and CDR2 YYNGEE. The CDR3 sequence: CASSVGAENQPQHF. The CDR3 DNA follows: TGTGCCAGCAGCGTAGGGGCAGAGAATCAGCCCCAGCATTTT.

The J gene is TRBJ2-1, the V gene TRBV19; 14 bases map to TRBD2. CDR1 and CDR2 from the germline V gene are LNHDA and SQIVND (reference sequence). V was pared by 6 bases and J by 7 bases, with 14 bases of the junction left unmatched. The CDR3 sequence is 18 residues long. The CDR3 sequence is CASSQGTSGSSAGNEQFF. For the CDR3, the DNA is TGTGCCAGTAGCCAAGGGACTAGCGGGAGCTCAGCGGGTAATGAGCAGTTCTTC.

This chain joins TRBV7-6 and TRBJ2-2; 8 bases align to TRBD1. Trimming at V came to 2 bases and at J to 1 base, leaving 3 bases not matched to a gene. The V gene's germline CDR1 is SGHVS and CDR2 FNYEAQ. The CDR3 is 16 amino acids. The CDR3 loop reads CASSLLGQGNTGELFF. The DNA for the CDR3 is TGTGCCAGCAGCTTACTAGGACAGGGGAACACCGGGGAGCTGTTTTTT.